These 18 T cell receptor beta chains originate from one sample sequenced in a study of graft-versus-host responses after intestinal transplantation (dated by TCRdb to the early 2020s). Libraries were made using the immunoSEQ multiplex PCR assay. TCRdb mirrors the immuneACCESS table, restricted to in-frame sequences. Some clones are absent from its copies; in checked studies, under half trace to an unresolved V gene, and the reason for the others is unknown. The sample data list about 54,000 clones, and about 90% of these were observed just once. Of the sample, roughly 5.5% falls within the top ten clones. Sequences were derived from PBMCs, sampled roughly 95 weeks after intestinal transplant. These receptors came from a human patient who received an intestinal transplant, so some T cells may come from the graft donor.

The CDR3 sequence is CASNRQGPLYEQYF. CDR3 in DNA: TGTGCCAGCAATAGACAGGGACCGCTATACGAGCAGTACTTC. The genes are TRBV27 and TRBJ2-7, with TRBD1 matching 7 bases. Germline V lookup: CDR1 MNHEY, CDR2 SMNVEV (reference sequence). The CDR3 totals 14 residues. V lost 7 bases and J lost 4; bases outside the gene matches: 10.

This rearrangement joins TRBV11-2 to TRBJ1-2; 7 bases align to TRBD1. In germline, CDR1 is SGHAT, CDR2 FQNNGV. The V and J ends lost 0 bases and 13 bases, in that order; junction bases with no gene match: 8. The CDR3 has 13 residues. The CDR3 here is CASSLERGRSLTF. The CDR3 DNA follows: TGTGCCAGCAGCTTAGAAAGGGGGCGGTCGCTCACCTTC. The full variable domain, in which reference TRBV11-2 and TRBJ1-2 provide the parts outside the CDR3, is EAGVAQSPRYKIIEKRQSVAFWCNPISGHATLYWYQQILGQGPKLLIQFQNNGVVDDSQLPKDRFSAERLKGVDSTLKIQPAKLEDSAVYLCASSLERGRSLTFGSGTRLTVV.

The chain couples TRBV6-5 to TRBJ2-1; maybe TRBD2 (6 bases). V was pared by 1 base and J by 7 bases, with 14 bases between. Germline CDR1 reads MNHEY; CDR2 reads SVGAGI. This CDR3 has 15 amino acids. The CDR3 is CASSYFGGRENEQFF. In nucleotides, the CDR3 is TGTGCCAGCAGTTACTTCGGCGGGCGGGAAAATGAGCAGTTCTTC.

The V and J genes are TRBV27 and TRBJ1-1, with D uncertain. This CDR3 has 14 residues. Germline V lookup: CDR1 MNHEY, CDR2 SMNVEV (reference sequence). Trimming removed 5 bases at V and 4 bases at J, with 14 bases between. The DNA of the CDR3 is TGTGCCAGCAGTGGCCCCCCTCAAGGCACTGAAGCTTTCTTT. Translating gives CASSGPPQGTEAFF.

The CDR3 region is CASSESGNEQFF. CDR3 sequence (DNA): TGCGCCAGCAGTGAGTCTGGCAATGAGCAGTTCTTC. The chain employs TRBV10-1 and TRBJ2-1; D not certain. Germline CDR1 WNHNN, CDR2 SYGVQD (reference sequence). Trimming stripped 0 bases from V and 6 bases from J, with 3 bases between. The CDR3 extends over 12 amino acids.

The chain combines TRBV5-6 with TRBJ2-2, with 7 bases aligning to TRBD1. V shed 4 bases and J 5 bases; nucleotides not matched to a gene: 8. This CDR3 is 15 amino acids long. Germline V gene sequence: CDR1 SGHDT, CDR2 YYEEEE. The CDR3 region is CASSPTQGVTGELFF. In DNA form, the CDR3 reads TGTGCCAGCAGCCCAACGCAGGGGGTTACCGGGGAGCTGTTTTTT.

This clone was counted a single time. CDR3 DNA: TGTGCCAGCTCACCAAGGCGAATCTCCTATAATTCACCCCTCCACTTT. This gives the protein CASSPRRISYNSPLHF. The chain is built from TRBV18 and TRBJ1-6; D ambiguous. Germline V gene data show CDR1 as KGHSH and CDR2 as LQKENI. Trimming cost V 2 bases and J 0 bases, with 8 bases left between them. The CDR3 has 16 amino acids.

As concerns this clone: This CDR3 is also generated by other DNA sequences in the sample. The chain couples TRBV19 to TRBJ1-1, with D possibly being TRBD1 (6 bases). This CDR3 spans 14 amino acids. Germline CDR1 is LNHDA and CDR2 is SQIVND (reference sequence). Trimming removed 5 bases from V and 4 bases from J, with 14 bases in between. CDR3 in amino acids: CASSPLDRATEAFF. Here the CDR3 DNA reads TGTGCCAGTAGTCCTCTGGACAGAGCCACTGAAGCTTTCTTT.

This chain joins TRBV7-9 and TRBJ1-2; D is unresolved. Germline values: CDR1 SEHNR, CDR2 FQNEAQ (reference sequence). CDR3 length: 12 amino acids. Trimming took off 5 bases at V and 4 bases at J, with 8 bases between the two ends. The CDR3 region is CASSPDPYGYTF. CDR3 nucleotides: TGTGCCAGCAGCCCGGACCCCTATGGCTACACCTTC.

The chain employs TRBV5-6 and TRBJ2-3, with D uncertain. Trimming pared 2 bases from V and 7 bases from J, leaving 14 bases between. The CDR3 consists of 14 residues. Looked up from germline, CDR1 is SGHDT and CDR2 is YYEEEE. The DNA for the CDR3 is TGTGCCAGCAGCTTCCCGGCGATCTCGTATACGCAGTATTTT. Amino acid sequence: CASSFPAISYTQYF.

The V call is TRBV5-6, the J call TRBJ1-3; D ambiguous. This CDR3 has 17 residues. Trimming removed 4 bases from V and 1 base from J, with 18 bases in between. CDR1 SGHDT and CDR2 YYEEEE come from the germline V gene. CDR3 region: CASSLQWGGRSGNTIYF. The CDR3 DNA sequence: TGTGCCAGCAGCCTCCAGTGGGGAGGGCGATCTGGAAACACCATATATTTT.

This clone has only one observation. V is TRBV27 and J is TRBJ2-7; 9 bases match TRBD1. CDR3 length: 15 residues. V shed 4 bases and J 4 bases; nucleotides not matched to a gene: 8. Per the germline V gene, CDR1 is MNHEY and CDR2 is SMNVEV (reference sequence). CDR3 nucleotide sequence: TGTGCCAGCAGTTCCTCGACAGGGGGGGTATACGAGCAGTACTTC. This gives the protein CASSSSTGGVYEQYF.

This CDR3 is CASSLMGQGAEAFF. CDR3 in DNA: TGTGCCAGCAGCCTAATGGGTCAAGGGGCTGAAGCTTTCTTT. V is TRBV7-9 and J is TRBJ1-1; weak D call: TRBD1 (5 bases). CDR3 length: 14 amino acids. Germline CDR1 and CDR2: SEHNR and FQNEAQ (reference sequence). Trimming removed 5 bases at V and 6 bases at J, with 16 bases between. The full variable domain, its missing parts supplied by reference TRBV7-9 and TRBJ1-1, is DTGVSQNPRHKITKRGQNVTFRCDPISEHNRLYWYRQTLGQGPEFLTYFQNEAQLEKSRLLSDRFSAERPKGSFSTLEIQRTEQGDSAMYLCASSLMGQGAEAFFGQGTRLTVV.

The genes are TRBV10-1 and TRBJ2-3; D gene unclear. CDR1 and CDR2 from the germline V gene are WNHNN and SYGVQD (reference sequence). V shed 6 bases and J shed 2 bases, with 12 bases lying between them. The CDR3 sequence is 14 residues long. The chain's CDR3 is CASSARRVTDTQYF. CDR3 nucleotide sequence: TGCGCCAGCAGCGCCCGACGGGTCACAGATACGCAGTATTTT.

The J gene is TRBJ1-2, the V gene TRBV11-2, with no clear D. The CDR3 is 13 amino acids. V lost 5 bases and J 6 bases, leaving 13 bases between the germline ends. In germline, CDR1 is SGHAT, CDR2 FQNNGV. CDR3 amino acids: CASSPPLLDGYTF. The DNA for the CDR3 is TGTGCCAGCAGCCCCCCCCTCTTAGATGGCTACACCTTC.

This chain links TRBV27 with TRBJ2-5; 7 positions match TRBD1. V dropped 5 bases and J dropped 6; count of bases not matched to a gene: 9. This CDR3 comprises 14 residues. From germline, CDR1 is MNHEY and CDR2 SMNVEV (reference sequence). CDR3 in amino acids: CASSPRQGGKTQYF. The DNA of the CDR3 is TGTGCCAGCAGTCCCCGACAGGGTGGAAAGACCCAGTACTTC.

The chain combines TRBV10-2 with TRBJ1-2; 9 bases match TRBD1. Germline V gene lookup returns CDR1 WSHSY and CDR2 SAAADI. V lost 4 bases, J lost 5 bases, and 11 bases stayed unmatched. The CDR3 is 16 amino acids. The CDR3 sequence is CASSVSRDREWYGYTF. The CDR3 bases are TGCGCCAGCAGTGTTTCCCGGGACAGGGAATGGTATGGCTACACCTTC.

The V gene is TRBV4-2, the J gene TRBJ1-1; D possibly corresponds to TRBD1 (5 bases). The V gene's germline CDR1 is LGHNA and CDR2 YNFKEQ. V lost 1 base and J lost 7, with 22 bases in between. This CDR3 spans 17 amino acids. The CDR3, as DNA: TGTGCCAGCAGCCAAGCTCCTATGGGCCGGGGGGATTTTGAAGCTTTCTTT. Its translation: CASSQAPMGRGDFEAFF.